These 17 T cell receptor beta chains share one sample of origin, sequenced in a study of cytomegalovirus exposure and HLA in healthy donors. Clones were read by immunoSEQ multiplex PCR, and TCRdb kept only the in-frame ones, dropping some. The top ten clones hold around 6.3% of a sample with about 98,000 clones, approximately 84% of them seen once. The sequenced sample was PBMCs. The receptor source for this set is a man between 18 and 35 years old in good health and CMV-seropositive.

A single count supports this clone. The CDR3 sequence is CATRDRGTDTQYF. CDR3 DNA sequence: TGTGCCACAAGGGACAGGGGAACAGATACGCAGTATTTT. The V gene is TRBV15, the J gene TRBJ2-3; 10 nucleotides match TRBD1. The CDR3 consists of 13 residues. V trimming: 9 bases; J trimming: 3 bases; junction bases outside the gene matches: 3. Germline V lookup: CDR1 LNHNV, CDR2 YYDKDF (reference sequence).

The genes are TRBV13 and TRBJ2-5; tentatively, D is TRBD1 (6 bases). The CDR3 has 13 residues. Germline assignment: CDR1 PRHDT and CDR2 FYEKMQ (reference sequence). Trimming took 3 bases from V and 5 from J, leaving 10 bases between them. In DNA form, the CDR3 reads TGTGCCAGCAGCTTTGGGGGCGGGGAGACCCAGTACTTC. This gives the protein CASSFGGGETQYF.

V gene TRBV10-3 combines with J gene TRBJ2-1, with 10 bases lining up with TRBD2. The CDR3 spans 15 residues. V shed 3 bases and J 7 bases; nucleotides not matched to a gene: 6. Germline CDR1 ENHRY, CDR2 SYGVKD. Written as DNA, the CDR3 is TGTGCCATCAGTGATCCGGGACTAGCGTGGAATGAGCAGTTCTTC. The encoded protein is CAISDPGLAWNEQFF.

The chain has TRBV19 and TRBJ1-6, with 8 bases that match TRBD1. CDR1 and CDR2 (germline): LNHDA, SQIVND (reference sequence). The V gene end was trimmed by 3 bases and the J gene end by 8 bases; junction bases not matched to a gene: 3. This CDR3 is 14 amino acids long. The CDR3 sequence is CASSMTGDDSPLHF. The CDR3 DNA sequence: TGTGCCAGTAGTATGACAGGGGACGATTCACCCCTCCACTTT.

This sequence joins TRBV7-9 and TRBJ2-1; TRBD1 agrees at 9 bases. Germline V gene data show CDR1 as SEHNR and CDR2 as FQNEAQ (reference sequence). V shed 5 bases and J 1 base; nucleotides not matched to a gene: 6. This CDR3 comprises 16 residues. CDR3 DNA sequence: TGTGCCAGCAGCACTACAGGGGGCGGATCCTACAATGAGCAGTTCTTC. It yields the protein CASSTTGGGSYNEQFF.

The V and J genes are TRBV11-2 and TRBJ2-2, with 8 bases aligning to TRBD2. CDR1 and CDR2 from the germline V gene are SGHAT and FQNNGV. Trimming removed 1 base from V and 4 bases from J; junction bases left unmatched: 5. The CDR3 contains 16 residues. The CDR3 loop reads CASSLVRGGRTGELFF. The CDR3 DNA sequence: TGTGCCAGCAGCTTAGTTCGGGGGGGCCGCACCGGGGAGCTGTTTTTT.

The chain is built from TRBV5-1 and TRBJ1-5, with 9 positions matching TRBD1. Germline loops: CDR1 SGHRS, CDR2 YFSETQ. V gave up 4 bases and J gave up 0 bases; unmatched junction bases: 5. The CDR3 loop spans 16 amino acids. CDR3 loop: CASSPGTGNSNQPQHF. As DNA, the CDR3 is TGCGCCAGCAGCCCCGGGACAGGGAATAGCAATCAGCCCCAGCATTTT.

The rearrangement links TRBV18 to TRBJ2-1; perhaps TRBD2 as D (5 bases). The V end was cut by 7 bases, the J end by 5 bases, with 9 bases between. CDR1 is KGHSH, CDR2 LQKENI, per germline. This CDR3 region has 12 residues. CDR3 sequence (DNA): TGTGCCAGCTGCGGAGGTAACAATGAGCAGTTCTTC. Translating gives CASCGGNNEQFF.

This chain joins TRBV27 and TRBJ2-1, with TRBD2 identical over 7 bases. V lost 5 bases, J lost 2 bases, and 6 bases stayed unmatched. This CDR3 region has 15 residues. CDR1 MNHEY and CDR2 SMNVEV come from the germline V gene (reference sequence). The CDR3 sequence is CASSPGTTTYNEQFF. In DNA form, the CDR3 reads TGTGCCAGCAGTCCAGGGACTACTACCTACAATGAGCAGTTCTTC.

The chain couples TRBV7-2 to TRBJ1-4, with 7 bases matching TRBD1. This CDR3 comprises 14 residues. V lost 5 bases to trimming and J lost 7 bases; unmatched junction nucleotides: 7. CDR1 is SGHTA and CDR2 is FQGNSA in the germline V gene. The CDR3 coding sequence is TGTGCCAGCAGCGTACAACAGGGGAGTGAAAAACTGTTTTTT. Protein product: CASSVQQGSEKLFF.

The rearrangement joins TRBV14 to TRBJ1-2; D gene unclear. The CDR3 contains 14 residues. The V gene's germline CDR1 is SGHDN and CDR2 FVKESK. Trimming left V 0 bases short and J 5 bases short, with 10 bases between. CDR3 DNA: TGTGCCAGCAGCCAAGATAGTGAGAATTATGGCTACACCTTC. This encodes CASSQDSENYGYTF.

CDR3 residues: CASSLLGGNEQFF. CDR3 DNA sequence: TGTGCCAGCAGCTTACTCGGGGGCAATGAGCAGTTCTTC. The chain carries TRBV7-2 and TRBJ2-1; tentative D call: TRBD2 (6 bases). Germline-derived CDR1 and CDR2 are SGHTA and FQGNSA. V lost 2 bases to trimming and J lost 6 bases, with 8 bases between them. This CDR3 is 13 amino acids long.

J is TRBJ1-1 and V is TRBV4-1, with 7 positions matching TRBD1. CDR3 length equals 16 residues. Germline V CDR1 and CDR2: MGHRA, YSYEKL. V was clipped by 0 bases and J by 0 bases; unmatched bases: 4. CDR3 region: CASSQDQGGMNTEAFF. The CDR3 DNA reads as TGCGCCAGCAGCCAAGATCAGGGGGGCATGAACACTGAAGCTTTCTTT.

The chain links TRBV18 to TRBJ1-1; TRBD1 might be the D (6 bases). The germline V gene encodes CDR1 KGHSH and CDR2 LQKENI. V gave up 2 bases and J gave up 1 base, with 8 bases separating them. This CDR3 has 14 amino acids. CDR3 region: CASSPTTGNTEAFF. Here the CDR3 DNA reads TGTGCCAGCTCACCAACGACAGGGAACACTGAAGCTTTCTTT.

The chain joins TRBV4-1 to TRBJ2-1, with D possibly TRBD1 on 6 matching bases. Germline-derived CDR1 and CDR2 are MGHRA and YSYEKL. The V gene lost 0 bases and the J gene lost 7 bases, with 10 bases spanning the gap. The CDR3 runs 14 residues. Written as DNA, the CDR3 is TGCGCCAGCAGCCAAGATCAGGGGTCGAATGAGCAGTTCTTC. Its translation is CASSQDQGSNEQFF.

This chain uses TRBV5-4 with TRBJ2-1; 10 bases fit TRBD2. The CDR3 extends over 15 amino acids. Germline lookup yields CDR1 SGHNT and CDR2 YYREEE (reference sequence). J gave up 7 bases and V 2 bases, and 6 bases lay outside the gene matches. The CDR3 protein is CASSFSGGAGNEQFF. CDR3 nucleotide sequence: TGTGCCAGCAGCTTCAGCGGGGGGGCGGGTAATGAGCAGTTCTTC.

The genes are TRBV11-2 and TRBJ2-7, with 9 bases that match TRBD2. This CDR3 is built from 15 residues. Germline CDR1 and CDR2: SGHAT and FQNNGV. V was pared by 3 bases and J by 1 base, with 4 bases of the junction left unmatched. The CDR3 sequence: CASSFFAGGSYEQYF. CDR3 nucleotide sequence: TGTGCCAGCAGCTTCTTCGCGGGAGGGTCCTACGAGCAGTACTTC.